A single T cell receptor (beta chain) is shown here with its context. Its matching antigen is unknown. This specimen comes from a study of human thymus T cells. The thymus tissue came from resections taken during corrective heart surgery. Generated by immunoSEQ multiplex PCR, the TCRdb table keeps only in-frame clones and is missing some. In the table there are about 130,000 clones, about 95% of which are singletons. The CDR3 totals 15 residues. Per the germline V gene, CDR1 is SNHLY and CDR2 is FYNNEI. V was clipped by 9 bases and J by 5 bases; unmatched bases: 14. Overall study results and limits: Related studies noted strongly shared thymic repertoires across unrelated people.

The chain carries TRBV2 and TRBJ1-2; 8 bases are shared with TRBD1. The origin of this receptor is a boy in the first two years of life with a congenital heart defect but otherwise immunologically healthy. The source material was thymus tissue. The CDR3 DNA sequence: TGTGCCAGGAGAGGGGAGGACAGGGCTTCTTATGGCTACACCTTC. Translated, it gives CARRGEDRASYGYTF.